Listed here are 22 T cell receptor beta chains from one sample, sequenced in a study of technical replicates of blood from a handful of donors. Using immunoSEQ multiplex PCR, the repertoire was profiled, and TCRdb retains in-frame clones only, with some absent. The data show about 58,000 clones, with 85% to 95% seen just once and 3% held by the top ten. The sequenced sample consisted of PBMCs. Every receptor here comes from a human donor in good health. Some clones in this sample may be carry-over from other donors' samples.

J is TRBJ1-2 and V is TRBV9; a weak D match, TRBD1 (5 bases). Germline V gene lookup returns CDR1 SGDLS and CDR2 YYNGEE. The CDR3 covers 12 residues. Deletions cut 2 bases from V and 4 bases from J, with 6 bases between. This CDR3 is CASSVGLYGYTF. CDR3 nucleotides: TGTGCCAGCAGCGTGGGACTCTATGGCTACACCTTC.

In its sample, this clone was seen once. This chain joins TRBV6-5 and TRBJ1-2; 10 bases match TRBD1. Trimming removed 1 base from V and 6 bases from J; junction bases left unmatched: 8. The CDR3 length is 16 residues. Looked up from germline, CDR1 is MNHEY and CDR2 is SVGAGI. The CDR3: CASSYYAAGTGDGYTF. The CDR3 DNA reads TGTGCCAGCAGTTACTACGCAGCCGGGACAGGGGATGGCTACACCTTC.

Comments on this clone: A read error is possible here, since a much larger clone lies one base away. Other DNA sequences from this sample encode an identical CDR3 as well. The chain is built from TRBV5-1 and TRBJ2-1; 11 nucleotides agree with TRBD2. CDR3 length: 14 amino acids. Germline CDR1 is SGHRS and CDR2 is YFSETQ. Here the CDR3 reads CASSSSGGYNEQFF. CDR3 in DNA: TGCGCCAGCAGCTCTAGCGGGGGGTACAATGAACAGTTCTTC.

The rearrangement links TRBV19 to TRBJ2-1, with 9 bases that match TRBD2. After removal of 7 bases from V and 3 bases from J, the junction contained 4 bases not matched to a gene. This CDR3 region has 14 residues. Germline V gene sequence: CDR1 LNHDA, CDR2 SQIVND (reference sequence). In nucleotides, the CDR3 is TGTGCCAGTACACCGACTAGCGGCTACAATGAGCAGTTCTTC. Encoded protein: CASTPTSGYNEQFF.

The CDR3 region is CASSQEGQTYNEQFF. CDR3 DNA: TGCGCCAGCAGCCAAGAGGGACAGACCTACAATGAGCAGTTCTTC. The V gene is TRBV4-3, the J gene TRBJ2-1, with 7 bases that match TRBD1. After removal of 0 bases from V and 2 bases from J, the junction contained 1 base not matched to a gene. CDR3 size: 15 residues. Germline V gene lookup returns CDR1 LGHNA and CDR2 YSLEER.

The V and J genes are TRBV6-1 and TRBJ1-6; D gene unclear. The length of the CDR3 is 13 residues. Trimming removed 4 bases from V and 7 bases from J, with 8 bases in between. CDR1 is MNHNS, CDR2 SASEGT, per germline. Written as DNA, the CDR3 is TGTGCCAGCAGTGTGAATCAGAATTCACCCCTCCACTTT. It codes for CASSVNQNSPLHF.

J is TRBJ2-7 and V is TRBV2, with D possibly matching TRBD2 (6 bases). V was pared by 6 bases and J by 3 bases, with 15 bases between. Germline lookup yields CDR1 SNHLY and CDR2 FYNNEI. This CDR3 is built from 14 residues. CDR3 residues: CASRAGLIDYEQYF. DNA for the CDR3: TGTGCCAGCAGGGCCGGACTAATCGACTACGAGCAGTACTTC.

V and J are TRBV5-1 and TRBJ1-1; perhaps TRBD1 as D (6 bases). The CDR3 has 15 residues. Trimming took off 4 bases at V and 3 bases at J, with 16 bases between the two ends. CDR1 and CDR2 (germline): SGHRS, YFSETQ. The DNA of the CDR3 is TGCGCCAGCAGCCTAGGGGGTTCTATGCACACTGAAGCTTTCTTT. Protein product: CASSLGGSMHTEAFF.

V gene TRBV7-3 combines with J gene TRBJ1-2; 7 bases match TRBD1. The junction had 6 bases not matched to a gene; V was cut back by 3 bases and J by 8 bases. The CDR3 is 13 amino acids. The V gene's germline CDR1 is SGHTA and CDR2 FQGTGA. The CDR3 reads CASSFSDRRGYTF. CDR3 DNA sequence: TGTGCCAGCAGCTTCTCGGACAGGCGGGGCTACACCTTC.

V is TRBV7-2 and J is TRBJ2-1; 7 positions agree with TRBD2. Germline lookup yields CDR1 SGHTA and CDR2 FQGNSA. This CDR3 contains 15 residues. Trimming at V came to 1 base and at J to 5 bases, leaving 5 bases not matched to a gene. CDR3 sequence: CASSLVFGTNNEQFF. The CDR3 DNA is TGTGCCAGCAGCTTAGTCTTTGGGACTAACAATGAGCAGTTCTTC.

The chain combines TRBV28 with TRBJ2-1; the match to TRBD2 covers 9 bases. This CDR3 is 15 amino acids long. CDR1 is MDHEN, CDR2 SYDVKM, per germline. Unmatched junction bases numbered 12, after V lost 7 bases and J lost 8 bases. DNA of the CDR3: TGTGCCAGCACCGATAGCGGGAGACCGAGAGATGAGCAGTTCTTC. It translates to CASTDSGRPRDEQFF. The full variable domain, in which reference TRBV28 and TRBJ2-1 provide the parts outside the CDR3, is DVKVTQSSRYLVKRTGEKVFLECVQDMDHENMFWYRQDPGLGLRLIYFSYDVKMKEKGDIPEGYSVSREKKERFSLILESASTNQTSMYLCASTDSGRPRDEQFFGPGTRLTVL.

This clone has just one count. The V gene is TRBV5-1, the J gene TRBJ1-1; 12 bases fit TRBD1. Trimming at V came to 4 bases and at J to 11 bases, leaving 9 bases not matched to a gene. Germline-derived CDR1 and CDR2 are SGHRS and YFSETQ. The CDR3 has 14 residues. CDR3 sequence reads: CASSPGQGALGAFF. The CDR3 DNA is TGCGCCAGCAGCCCGGGACAGGGGGCTCTGGGTGCTTTCTTT. The full variable domain, completed using reference TRBV5-1 and TRBJ1-1, is KAGVTQTPRYLIKTRGQQVTLSCSPISGHRSVSWYQQTPGQGLQFLFEYFSETQRNKGNFPGRFSGRQFSNSRSEMNVSTLELGDSALYLCASSPGQGALGAFFGQGTRLTVV.

This chain connects TRBV7-9 to TRBJ1-2, with D tentatively TRBD1 (5 bases). In germline, CDR1 is SEHNR, CDR2 FQNEAQ (reference sequence). Trimming stripped 5 bases from V and 6 bases from J, with 13 bases between. This CDR3 is built from 13 residues. The CDR3: CASSQDSVDGYTF. The CDR3 DNA sequence: TGTGCCAGCAGCCAAGACAGCGTCGATGGCTACACCTTC. The whole variable domain, remainder taken from reference TRBV7-9 and TRBJ1-2, is DTGVSQNPRHKITKRGQNVTFRCDPISEHNRLYWYRQTLGQGPEFLTYFQNEAQLEKSRLLSDRFSAERPKGSFSTLEIQRTEQGDSAMYLCASSQDSVDGYTFGSGTRLTVV.

The J gene is TRBJ1-1, the V gene TRBV6-5, with a possible D match to TRBD1 (5 bases). This CDR3 has 12 residues. V lost 2 bases and J 8 bases, leaving 9 bases between the germline ends. In germline, CDR1 is MNHEY, CDR2 SVGAGI. CDR3 region: CASSYGGSEAFF. Written as DNA, the CDR3 is TGTGCCAGCAGTTACGGGGGGTCCGAAGCTTTCTTT.

This rearrangement joins TRBV7-9 to TRBJ2-5, with TRBD1 matching over 8 bases. CDR1 is SEHNR, CDR2 FQNEAQ, per germline (reference sequence). Germline trimming cut 5 bases from V and 2 bases from J; bases unmatched to any gene: 7. This CDR3 comprises 15 residues. The CDR3 loop is CASSERQGTQETQYF. In DNA, the CDR3 is TGTGCCAGCAGCGAAAGACAGGGGACTCAAGAGACCCAGTACTTC.

V and J are TRBV15 and TRBJ2-1; 7 positions agree with TRBD2. V trimming: 4 bases; J trimming: 7 bases; junction bases outside the gene matches: 13. From germline, CDR1 is LNHNV and CDR2 YYDKDF (reference sequence). This CDR3 has 16 residues. CDR3 residues: CATSTERRTRVNEQFF. The CDR3 DNA reads as TGTGCCACCAGCACCGAGCGGAGGACTAGAGTGAATGAGCAGTTCTTC. Using reference TRBV15 and TRBJ2-1 for the parts outside the CDR3, the full variable domain is DAMVIQNPRYQVTQFGKPVTLSCSQTLNHNVMYWYQQKSSQAPKLLFHYYDKDFNNEADTPDNFQSRRPNTSFCFLDIRSPGLGDTAMYLCATSTERRTRVNEQFFGPGTRLTVL.

The genes are TRBV10-3 and TRBJ1-2, with a tentative D call TRBD1 (6 bases). Looked up from germline, CDR1 is ENHRY and CDR2 is SYGVKD. The CDR3 covers 13 residues. Between the trimmed V and J ends, which lost 4 bases and 7 bases, there was a span of 13 bases. CDR3 residues: CAISADSRGGYTF. Written as DNA, the CDR3 is TGTGCCATCAGTGCGGACAGCCGGGGTGGCTACACCTTC.

This clone was counted a few times. The chain has TRBV11-3 and TRBJ2-1, with D unresolved. Germline values: CDR1 SGHNT, CDR2 YENEEA. Trimming shortened V by 5 bases and J by 7 bases, and 24 bases separated the two germline ends. CDR3 length: 17 amino acids. CDR3 sequence: CASSLSRFGTPGNEQFF. In DNA form, the CDR3 reads TGTGCCAGCAGCCTCAGTCGGTTCGGCACCCCCGGGAATGAGCAGTTCTTC.

The sample holds one count of this clone. This sequence joins TRBV18 and TRBJ2-5, with 13 bases aligning to TRBD2. J was trimmed by 4 bases and V by 1 base; bases with no gene match: 3. There are 16 residues in the CDR3. Germline V CDR1 and CDR2: KGHSH, LQKENI. For the CDR3, the DNA is TGTGCCAGCTCACCACAGGGACTAGCGGGGAGAGAGACCCAGTACTTC. Encoded protein: CASSPQGLAGRETQYF.

The CDR3 region has the DNA TGTGCCAGCAGTTACTCTAGCTACAATGAGCAGTTCTTC. It specifies CASSYSSYNEQFF. The chain employs TRBV6-5 and TRBJ2-1; the D is unclear. Trimming stripped 0 bases from V and 3 bases from J, with 3 bases between. The CDR3 extends over 13 amino acids. Germline loops: CDR1 MNHEY, CDR2 SVGAGI.

This clone was recorded a few times. The V call is TRBV12-2, the J call TRBJ2-5; TRBD2 reflects the table's D call only, with no check against the DNA. TRBV12-2 is labeled a pseudogene. The CDR3 consists of 19 residues. CDR3 region: CASRSPHPAALAGVETQYF. The CDR3 coding sequence is TGTGCAAGTCGCTCACCCCACCCAGCCGCGTTAGCGGGAGTTGAGACCCAGTACTTC.

The genes are TRBV11-2 and TRBJ1-1; D may be TRBD1 (5 bases). Germline V gene lookup returns CDR1 SGHAT and CDR2 FQNNGV. This CDR3 contains 13 residues. V lost 7 bases to trimming and J lost 0 bases, with 9 bases between them. The CDR3 coding sequence is TGTGCCAGCAACCGACAGATGAACACTGAAGCTTTCTTT. Translated: CASNRQMNTEAFF.